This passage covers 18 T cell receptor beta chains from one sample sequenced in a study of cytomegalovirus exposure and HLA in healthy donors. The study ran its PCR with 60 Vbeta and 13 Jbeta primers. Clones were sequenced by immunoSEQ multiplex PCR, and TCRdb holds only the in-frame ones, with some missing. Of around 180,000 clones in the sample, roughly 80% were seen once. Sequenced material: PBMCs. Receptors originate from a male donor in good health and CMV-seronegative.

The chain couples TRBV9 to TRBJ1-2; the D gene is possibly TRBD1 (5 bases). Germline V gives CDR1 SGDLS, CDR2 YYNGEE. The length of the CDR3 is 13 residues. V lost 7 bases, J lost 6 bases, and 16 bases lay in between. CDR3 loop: CASRNGAGDGYTF. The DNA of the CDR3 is TGTGCCAGCCGGAATGGGGCTGGGGATGGCTACACCTTC.

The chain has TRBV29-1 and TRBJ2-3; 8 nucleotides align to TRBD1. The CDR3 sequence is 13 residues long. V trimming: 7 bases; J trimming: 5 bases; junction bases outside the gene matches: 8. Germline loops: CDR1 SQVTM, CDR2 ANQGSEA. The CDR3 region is CSDHQGAGDTQYF. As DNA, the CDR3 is TGCAGCGACCACCAGGGGGCTGGAGATACGCAGTATTTT.

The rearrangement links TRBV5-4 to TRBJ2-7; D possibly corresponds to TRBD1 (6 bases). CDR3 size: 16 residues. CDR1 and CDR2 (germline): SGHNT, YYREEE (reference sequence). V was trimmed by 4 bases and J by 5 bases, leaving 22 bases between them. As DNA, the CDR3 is TGTGCCAGCAGCACAGCACAGGGATATATGAACCACGAGCAGTACTTC. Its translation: CASSTAQGYMNHEQYF.

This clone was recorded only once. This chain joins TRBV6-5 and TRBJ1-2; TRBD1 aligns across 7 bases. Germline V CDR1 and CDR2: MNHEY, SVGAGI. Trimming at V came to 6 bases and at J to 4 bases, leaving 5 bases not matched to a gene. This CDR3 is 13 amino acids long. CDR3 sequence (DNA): TGTGCCAGCAGGCCAGGGGGTATCTATGGCTACACCTTC. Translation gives CASRPGGIYGYTF.

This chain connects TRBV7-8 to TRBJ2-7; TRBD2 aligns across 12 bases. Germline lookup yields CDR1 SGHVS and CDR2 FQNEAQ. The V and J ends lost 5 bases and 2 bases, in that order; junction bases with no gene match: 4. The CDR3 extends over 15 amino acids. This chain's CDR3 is CASSLTSGGTYEQYF. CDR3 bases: TGTGCCAGCAGCCTTACTAGCGGGGGGACCTACGAGCAGTACTTC.

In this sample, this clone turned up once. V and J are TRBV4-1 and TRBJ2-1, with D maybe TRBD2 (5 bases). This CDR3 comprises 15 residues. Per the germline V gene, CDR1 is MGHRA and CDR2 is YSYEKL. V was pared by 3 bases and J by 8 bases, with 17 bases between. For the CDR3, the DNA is TGCGCCAGCAGCCAGCTAGCCCGCGATTTGGATGAGCAGTTCTTC. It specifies CASSQLARDLDEQFF.

The CDR3 sequence: CASSERGGETQYF. In DNA, the CDR3 is TGCGCCAGCAGTGAGAGGGGAGGGGAGACCCAGTACTTC. The V and J genes are TRBV10-2 and TRBJ2-5; 7 bases agree with TRBD2. V dropped 2 bases and J dropped 5; count of bases not matched to a gene: 2. The CDR3 has 13 amino acids. The germline V gene has CDR1 WSHSY and CDR2 SAAADI.

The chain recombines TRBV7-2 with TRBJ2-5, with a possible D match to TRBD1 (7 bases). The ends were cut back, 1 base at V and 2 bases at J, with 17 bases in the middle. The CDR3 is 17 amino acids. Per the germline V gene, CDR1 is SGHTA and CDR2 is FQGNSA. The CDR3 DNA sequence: TGTGCCAGCAGCTTAGTAAGCGGGCAGGGGGGACAAGAGACCCAGTACTTC. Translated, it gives CASSLVSGQGGQETQYF.

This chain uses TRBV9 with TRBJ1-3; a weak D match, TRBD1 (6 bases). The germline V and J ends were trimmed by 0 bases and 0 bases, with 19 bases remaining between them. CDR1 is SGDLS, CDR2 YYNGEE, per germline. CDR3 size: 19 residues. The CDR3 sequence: CASSVGSGTWGPSGNTIYF. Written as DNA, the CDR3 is TGTGCCAGCAGCGTAGGATCCGGGACATGGGGCCCCTCTGGAAACACCATATATTTT. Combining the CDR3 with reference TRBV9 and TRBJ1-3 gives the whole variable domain DSGVTQTPKHLITATGQRVTLRCSPRSGDLSVYWYQQSLDQGLQFLIQYYNGEERAKGNILERFSAQQFPDLHSELNLSSLELGDSALYFCASSVGSGTWGPSGNTIYFGEGSWLTVV.

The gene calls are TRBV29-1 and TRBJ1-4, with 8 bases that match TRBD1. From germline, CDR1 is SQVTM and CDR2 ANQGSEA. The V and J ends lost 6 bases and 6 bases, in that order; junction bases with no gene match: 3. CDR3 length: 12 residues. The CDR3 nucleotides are TGCAGCGTGATACAGGGGGATGAAAAACTGTTTTTT. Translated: CSVIQGDEKLFF. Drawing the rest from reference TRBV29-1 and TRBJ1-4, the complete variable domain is SAVISQKPSRDICQRGTSLTIQCQVDSQVTMMFWYRQQPGQSLTLIATANQGSEATYESGFVIDKFPISRPNLTFSTLTVSNMSPEDSSIYLCSVIQGDEKLFFGSGTQLSVL.

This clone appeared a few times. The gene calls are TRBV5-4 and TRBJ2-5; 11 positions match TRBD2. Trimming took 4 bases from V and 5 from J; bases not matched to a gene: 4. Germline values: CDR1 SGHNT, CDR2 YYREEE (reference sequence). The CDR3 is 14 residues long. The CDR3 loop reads CASSNWTSGETQYF. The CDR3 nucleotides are TGTGCCAGCAGCAATTGGACTAGCGGGGAGACCCAGTACTTC.

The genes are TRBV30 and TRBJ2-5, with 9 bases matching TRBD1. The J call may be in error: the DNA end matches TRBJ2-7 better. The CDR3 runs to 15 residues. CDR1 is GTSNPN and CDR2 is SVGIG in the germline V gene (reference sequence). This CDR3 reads CAWNPLGQGFYEQYF. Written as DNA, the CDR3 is TGTGCCTGGAATCCGTTGGGACAGGGATTCTACGAGCAGTACTTC.

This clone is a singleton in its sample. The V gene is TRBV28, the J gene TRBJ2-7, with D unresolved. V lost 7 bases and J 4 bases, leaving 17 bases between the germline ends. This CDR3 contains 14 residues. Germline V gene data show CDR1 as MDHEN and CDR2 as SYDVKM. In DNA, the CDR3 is TGTGCCAGCACCGCGATGGGCAGAGCTTACGAGCAGTACTTC. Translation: CASTAMGRAYEQYF.

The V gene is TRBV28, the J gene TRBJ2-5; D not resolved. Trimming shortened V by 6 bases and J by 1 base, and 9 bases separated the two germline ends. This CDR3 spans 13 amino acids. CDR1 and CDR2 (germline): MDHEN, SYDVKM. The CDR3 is CASRRSGQETQYF. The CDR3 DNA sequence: TGTGCCAGCAGACGGTCGGGCCAAGAGACCCAGTACTTC.

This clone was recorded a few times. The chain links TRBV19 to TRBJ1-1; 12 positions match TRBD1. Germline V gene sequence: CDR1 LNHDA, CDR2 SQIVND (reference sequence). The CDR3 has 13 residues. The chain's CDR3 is CPGQGARGTEAFF. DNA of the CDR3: TGTCCGGGACAGGGGGCAAGGGGTACTGAAGCTTTCTTT.

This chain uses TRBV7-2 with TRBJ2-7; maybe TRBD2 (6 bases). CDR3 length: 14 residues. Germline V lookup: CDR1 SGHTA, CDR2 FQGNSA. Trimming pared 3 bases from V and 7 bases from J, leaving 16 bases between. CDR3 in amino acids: CASSLGPGEREQYF. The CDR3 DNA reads TGTGCCAGCAGCTTGGGACCGGGGGAGAGAGAGCAGTACTTC.

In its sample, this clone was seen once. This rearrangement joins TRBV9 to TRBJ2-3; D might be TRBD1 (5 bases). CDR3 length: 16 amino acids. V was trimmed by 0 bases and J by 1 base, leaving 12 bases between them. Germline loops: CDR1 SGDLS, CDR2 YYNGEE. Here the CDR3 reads CASSVEGRRGTDTQYF. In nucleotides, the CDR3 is TGTGCCAGCAGCGTAGAGGGGCGAAGGGGCACAGATACGCAGTATTTT.

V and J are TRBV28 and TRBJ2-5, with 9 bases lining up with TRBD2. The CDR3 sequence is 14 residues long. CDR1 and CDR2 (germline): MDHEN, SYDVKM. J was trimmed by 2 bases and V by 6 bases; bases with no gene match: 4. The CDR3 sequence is CASRERGEQETQYF. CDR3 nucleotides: TGTGCCAGCAGGGAGCGGGGGGAGCAAGAGACCCAGTACTTC.